Presented here are 19 T cell receptor beta chains from one specimen sequenced in a study of cytomegalovirus exposure and HLA in healthy donors. It was with 60 Vbeta and 13 Jbeta primers that the PCR ran. TCRdb's copy holds only in-frame clones and misses some; the assay was immunoSEQ multiplex PCR. The table has 150,000 or so clones, over 75% seen once. The sample was PBMCs. The receptors here all came from a man younger than 45 in good health and CMV-seropositive.

The V and J genes are TRBV6-5 and TRBJ1-1; D remains ambiguous. This CDR3 is built from 15 residues. From germline, CDR1 is MNHEY and CDR2 SVGAGI. V dropped 6 bases and J dropped 0 bases, with 14 bases sitting between them. DNA of the CDR3: TGTGCCAGCAGCCAAGAGGCGGGTGTGAACACTGAAGCTTTCTTT. Amino acids: CASSQEAGVNTEAFF.

The rearrangement links TRBV28 to TRBJ2-7; D is possibly TRBD1 (6 bases). CDR1 MDHEN and CDR2 SYDVKM come from the germline V gene. Trimming stripped 11 bases from V and 4 bases from J, with 15 bases between. CDR3 length: 12 residues. CDR3: CAAARGEYEQYF. The CDR3 DNA reads TGTGCCGCAGCCAGGGGTGAATACGAGCAGTACTTC.

The chain carries TRBV5-1 and TRBJ2-3; 8 bases map to TRBD2. CDR1 is SGHRS, CDR2 YFSETQ, per germline. V lost 0 bases, J lost 0 bases, and 6 bases stayed unmatched. This CDR3 region has 17 residues. In nucleotides, the CDR3 is TGCGCCAGCAGCTTGGGGGCTAGCGGGCCCAGCACAGATACGCAGTATTTT. Its translation is CASSLGASGPSTDTQYF.

The chain joins TRBV30 to TRBJ1-2; weak D call: TRBD1 (5 bases). V was clipped by 8 bases and J by 4 bases, with 23 bases between them. CDR3 length: 15 amino acids. Germline V gene lookup returns CDR1 GTSNPN and CDR2 SVGIG (reference sequence). CDR3 sequence (DNA): TGTGCCGGGACCAGAGTCTCTTCAGAGGCCTATGGCTACACCTTC. It specifies CAGTRVSSEAYGYTF.

This sequence joins TRBV7-6 and TRBJ2-7; 7 bases fit TRBD1. The V gene's germline CDR1 is SGHVS and CDR2 FNYEAQ. The CDR3 totals 13 residues. V dropped 6 bases and J dropped 6; count of bases not matched to a gene: 8. The CDR3 DNA reads as TGTGCCAGCAGACCAACAGGGGTCGGCGAGCAGTACTTC. Translation gives CASRPTGVGEQYF.

V gene TRBV5-1 combines with J gene TRBJ2-1; 9 bases fit TRBD2. In germline, CDR1 is SGHRS, CDR2 YFSETQ. Trimming at V came to 2 bases and at J to 4 bases, leaving 4 bases not matched to a gene. CDR3 length: 15 residues. The CDR3 region has the DNA TGCGCCAGCAGCTTAGGGACTAGCCTTTACAATGAGCAGTTCTTC. Its protein product is CASSLGTSLYNEQFF. Full variable domain (missing parts from reference TRBV5-1 and TRBJ2-1): KAGVTQTPRYLIKTRGQQVTLSCSPISGHRSVSWYQQTPGQGLQFLFEYFSETQRNKGNFPGRFSGRQFSNSRSEMNVSTLELGDSALYLCASSLGTSLYNEQFFGPGTRLTVL.

This sequence joins TRBV18 and TRBJ1-4, with 7 positions matching TRBD1. Per the germline V gene, CDR1 is KGHSH and CDR2 is LQKENI. V lost 2 bases, J lost 5 bases, and 2 bases stayed unmatched. This CDR3 is 14 amino acids long. CDR3: CASSPETGNEKLFF. DNA for the CDR3: TGTGCCAGCTCACCAGAGACAGGGAATGAAAAACTGTTTTTT.

The rearrangement links TRBV4-3 to TRBJ1-1; the D is unclear. Germline V gene lookup returns CDR1 LGHNA and CDR2 YSLEER. The CDR3 contains 17 residues. V lost 2 bases to trimming and J lost 0 bases, with 16 bases between them. In DNA form, the CDR3 reads TGCGCCAGCAGCCAAAACTTGGAACAGACCATGAACACTGAAGCTTTCTTT. Residues: CASSQNLEQTMNTEAFF.

CDR3 protein: CASSSQGATDTQYF. The CDR3 DNA reads TGCGCCAGCAGCTCGCAGGGGGCCACAGATACGCAGTATTTT. The chain recombines TRBV5-1 with TRBJ2-3; 8 bases agree with TRBD1. The V segment lost 3 bases and the J segment 2 bases; nucleotides outside the gene matches: 2. Looked up from germline, CDR1 is SGHRS and CDR2 is YFSETQ. This CDR3 contains 14 residues.

The chain recombines TRBV28 with TRBJ2-1; TRBD2 matches at 9 bases. Germline CDR1 MDHEN, CDR2 SYDVKM. The CDR3 extends over 14 amino acids. J was trimmed by 4 bases and V by 6 bases; bases with no gene match: 4. This CDR3 is CASSPTSGYNEQFF. The CDR3 DNA reads as TGTGCCAGCAGCCCGACTAGCGGATACAATGAGCAGTTCTTC.

The chain joins TRBV11-3 to TRBJ2-5; 7 bases line up with TRBD1. CDR3 length equals 14 residues. Germline assignment: CDR1 SGHNT and CDR2 YENEEA. The ends lost 2 bases at V and 11 bases at J; junction bases unmatched: 11. The CDR3 protein is CASSLTPRQGEQYF. In nucleotides, the CDR3 is TGTGCCAGCAGCTTAACCCCAAGACAGGGAGAGCAGTACTTC.

V gene TRBV6-6 combines with J gene TRBJ2-1; D gene uncertain. CDR1 is MNHNY, CDR2 SVGAGI, per germline (reference sequence). Trimming shortened V by 6 bases and J by 2 bases, and 11 bases separated the two germline ends. The CDR3 runs 14 residues. DNA for the CDR3: TGTGCCAGCAGCCGCGGTAGCACCTACAATGAGCAGTTCTTC. Its translation is CASSRGSTYNEQFF.

The chain employs TRBV11-2 and TRBJ2-3; D call uncertain. Trimming took 1 base from V and 4 from J, leaving 6 bases between them. The CDR3 consists of 13 residues. Germline CDR1 SGHAT, CDR2 FQNNGV. The CDR3, as DNA: TGTGCCAGCAGCTTAGGTCGAGCAGATACGCAGTATTTT. It specifies CASSLGRADTQYF.

This clone was found once. The gene calls are TRBV28 and TRBJ2-7; maybe TRBD1 (6 bases). Trimming stripped 0 bases from V and 2 bases from J, with 11 bases between. The CDR3 length is 15 residues. Per the germline V gene, CDR1 is MDHEN and CDR2 is SYDVKM. The DNA for the CDR3 is TGTGCCAGCAGTTTATGGGACAGTGTTGCCTACGAGCAGTACTTC. It is translated as CASSLWDSVAYEQYF. Using reference TRBV28 and TRBJ2-7 for the parts outside the CDR3, the full variable domain is DVKVTQSSRYLVKRTGEKVFLECVQDMDHENMFWYRQDPGLGLRLIYFSYDVKMKEKGDIPEGYSVSREKKERFSLILESASTNQTSMYLCASSLWDSVAYEQYFGPGTRLTVT.

The CDR3 DNA reads as TGTTCCGTCGGGAGCACTGAAGCTTTCTTT. Translated: CSVGSTEAFF. V and J are TRBV7-9 and TRBJ1-1, with D hard to call. The CDR3 sequence is 10 residues long. Germline lookup yields CDR1 SEHNR and CDR2 FQNEAQ (reference sequence).

The chain recombines TRBV29-1 with TRBJ2-1; 9 bases align to TRBD2. Germline V gene lookup returns CDR1 SQVTM and CDR2 ANQGSEA. The CDR3 is 13 amino acids. V lost 7 bases to trimming and J lost 0 bases; unmatched junction nucleotides: 1. CDR3 in amino acids: CSGSGSSYNEQFF. The CDR3 DNA sequence: TGCAGCGGTAGCGGGAGCTCCTACAATGAGCAGTTCTTC.

The rearrangement links TRBV11-2 to TRBJ2-1; D remains ambiguous. CDR1 and CDR2 (germline): SGHAT, FQNNGV. CDR3 length: 16 amino acids. The V end was cut by 3 bases, the J end by 0 bases, with 12 bases between. CDR3 nucleotide sequence: TGTGCCAGCAGCTTGCCAGGAACGCACTCCTACAATGAGCAGTTCTTC. Its translation is CASSLPGTHSYNEQFF.

The J gene is TRBJ2-7, the V gene TRBV11-2; D may be TRBD2 (6 bases). The germline gives CDR1 SGHAT, CDR2 FQNNGV. The CDR3 length is 13 residues. The V gene lost 3 bases and the J gene lost 3 bases, with 9 bases spanning the gap. CDR3 sequence reads: CASSLTRNYEQYF. In nucleotides, the CDR3 is TGTGCCAGCAGCTTGACTAGAAACTACGAGCAGTACTTC.

This chain links TRBV4-3 with TRBJ2-5, with 8 bases that match TRBD2. This CDR3 is 15 amino acids long. From germline, CDR1 is LGHNA and CDR2 YSLEER. The ends lost 2 bases at V and 4 bases at J; junction bases unmatched: 6. CDR3 sequence: CASSQNSGAAETQYF. The CDR3 DNA reads as TGCGCCAGCAGCCAAAATAGCGGGGCGGCAGAGACCCAGTACTTC.